One T cell receptor beta chain is described in this entry. The CDR3 has 14 amino acids. The germline V and J ends were trimmed by 0 bases and 4 bases, with 11 bases remaining between them. Germline lookup yields CDR1 SGHNT and CDR2 YYREEE (reference sequence). This sample was taken from a study of shared clonotypes between healthy human individuals. Assay used: immunoSEQ multiplex PCR; TCRdb lists only in-frame clones, some missing. The data show hundreds of thousands of clones, approximately 97% seen once. The sample consisted of naive CD4+ T cells sorted from blood. As for subset: CD45RA+ positively selected. The sequence derives from a woman aged 25 to 39 in good health. V is TRBV5-4 and J is TRBJ2-7; D uncertain. The CDR3 is CASSLAGTTYEQYF. The CDR3 DNA reads as TGTGCCAGCAGCTTGGCAGGCACAACATACGAGCAGTACTTC.